This is a list of T cell receptor beta chains from one sample in a study of cytomegalovirus exposure and HLA in healthy donors. Clones were sequenced by immunoSEQ multiplex PCR, and TCRdb holds only the in-frame ones, with some missing. The sample lists about 120,000 clones, approximately 80% occurring once. The sequenced material came from PBMCs. These receptors were obtained from a man aged 45-65 years in good health and CMV-seronegative. Each CDR3 is given with its conserved first and last residue. Clone size appears in some rows only: once, few, many, or a class for an expanded clone.

length: 15; V: TRBV6-5; size: .; J: TRBJ1-6; CDR3: CASSYGTGEDSPLHF
length: 13; V: TRBV19; size: .; J: TRBJ1-1; CDR3: CASSVTGNTEAFF
length: 14; V: TRBV5-4; size: once; J: TRBJ2-7; CDR3: CASSRGQGLYEQYF
length: 14; V: TRBV2; size: once; J: TRBJ1-2; CDR3: CASSEAPGFYGYTF
length: 15; V: TRBV6-5; size: .; J: TRBJ1-3; CDR3: CASSYSRAGSNTIYF
length: 14; V: TRBV6-5; size: .; J: TRBJ1-2; CDR3: CASSYRTGIYGYTF
length: 14; V: TRBV27; size: .; J: TRBJ2-7; CDR3: CASRGPGGFYEQYF
length: 15; V: TRBV27; size: .; J: TRBJ1-6; CDR3: CASSPSGQGYSPLHF
length: 15; V: TRBV6-4; size: .; J: TRBJ1-6; CDR3: CASSVTGGARSPLHF
length: 14; V: TRBV4-3; size: .; J: TRBJ1-1; CDR3: CASSDVGFNTEAFF
length: 19; V: TRBV12-1; size: once; J: TRBJ2-2; CDR3: CASPPRRPDEREDTGELFF
length: 14; V: TRBV6-5; size: .; J: TRBJ2-6; CDR3: CASSRFSGANVLTF
length: 13; V: TRBV29-1; size: .; J: TRBJ1-4; CDR3: CSVEEGPNEKLFF
length: 15; V: TRBV7-3; size: .; J: TRBJ2-4; CDR3: CASSFPGQGKNIQYF
length: 12; V: TRBV15; size: .; J: TRBJ2-1; CDR3: CATGDRYNEQFF
length: 16; V: TRBV5-8; size: .; J: TRBJ2-1; CDR3: CASSLVTSERYNEQFF
length: 15; V: TRBV11-3; size: .; J: TRBJ2-1; CDR3: CASSPGILSYNEQFF
length: 15; V: TRBV7-2; size: .; J: TRBJ1-2; CDR3: CASSLAGDSHYGYTF
length: 16; V: TRBV7-7; size: .; J: TRBJ2-3; CDR3: CASSQSGTSGTDTQYF
length: 14; V: TRBV6-5; size: .; J: TRBJ2-5; CDR3: CASSPRREVETQYF
length: 14; V: TRBV6-5; size: .; J: TRBJ1-3; CDR3: CASRTGGLGNTIYF
length: 15; V: TRBV10-3; size: .; J: TRBJ2-3; CDR3: CAIWRGLDSTDTQYF
length: 12; V: TRBV9; size: .; J: TRBJ2-3; CDR3: CASSTYTDTQYF
length: 16; V: TRBV9; size: .; J: TRBJ1-1; CDR3: CASSERGEGVNTEAFF
length: 20; V: TRBV4-2; size: few; J: TRBJ1-2; CDR3: CASSQDTRLDRGAGAWGYTF